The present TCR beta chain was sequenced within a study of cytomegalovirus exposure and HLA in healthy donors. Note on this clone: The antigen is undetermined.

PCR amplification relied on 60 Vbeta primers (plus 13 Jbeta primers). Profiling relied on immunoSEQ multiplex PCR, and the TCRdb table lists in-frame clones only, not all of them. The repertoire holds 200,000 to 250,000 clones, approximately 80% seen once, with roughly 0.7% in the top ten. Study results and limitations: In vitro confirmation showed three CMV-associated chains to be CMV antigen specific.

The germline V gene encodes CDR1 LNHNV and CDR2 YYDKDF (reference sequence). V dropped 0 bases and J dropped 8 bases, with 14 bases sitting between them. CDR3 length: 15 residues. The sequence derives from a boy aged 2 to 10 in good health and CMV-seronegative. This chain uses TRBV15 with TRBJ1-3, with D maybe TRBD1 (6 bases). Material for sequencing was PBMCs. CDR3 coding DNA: TGTGCCACCAGCAGAGAGGGCAGGGCAGGGGACACCATATATTTT. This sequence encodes CATSREGRAGDTIYF.